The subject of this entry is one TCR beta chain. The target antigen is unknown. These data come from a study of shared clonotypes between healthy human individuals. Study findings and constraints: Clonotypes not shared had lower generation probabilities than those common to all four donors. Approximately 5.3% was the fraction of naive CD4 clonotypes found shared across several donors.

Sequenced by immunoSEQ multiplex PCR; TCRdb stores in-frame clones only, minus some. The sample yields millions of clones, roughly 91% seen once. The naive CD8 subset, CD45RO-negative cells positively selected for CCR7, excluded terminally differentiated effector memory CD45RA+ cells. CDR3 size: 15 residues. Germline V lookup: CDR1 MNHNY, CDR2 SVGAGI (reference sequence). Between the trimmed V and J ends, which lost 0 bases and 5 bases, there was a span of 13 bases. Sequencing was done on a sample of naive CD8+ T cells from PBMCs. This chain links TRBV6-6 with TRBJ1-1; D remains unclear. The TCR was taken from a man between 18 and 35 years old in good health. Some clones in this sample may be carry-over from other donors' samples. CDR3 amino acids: CASSYSAGFMTEAFF. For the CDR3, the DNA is TGTGCCAGCAGTTACTCGGCAGGTTTTATGACTGAAGCTTTCTTT.